The clone carrying this T cell receptor beta chain was detected many times. The antigen is unknown. These data come from a study of molecular identifiers for immune sequencing clone quantification. Overall study: Replicate experiments took RNA from around 20,000 or 100,000 naive CD8 cells, divided it five ways and sequenced four.

Both previously described methods and listed TCR primers were employed to make bulk TCR libraries. TCRdb ran MiXCR on the PCR reads and lists one entry per CDR3 protein. This sample yields 88,000 or so distinct CDR3 sequences, of which around 20% are seen a single time; 0.85% to 1.2% belongs to the top ten. The V and J ends lost 2 bases and 8 bases respectively, with 4 bases between them. Germline-derived CDR1 and CDR2 are SGHVS and FQNEAQ. This CDR3 has 11 residues. Findings and limits, study-wide: The study found clones above 20 RNA copies held over 98% of effector molecules and under 1% in naive cells.

The clonotype originates from a human donor in good health. Some libraries in this study had Jurkat cell RNA spiked in. This chain uses TRBV7-8 with TRBJ2-1; no definite D call. Sequencing was done on a sample of naive CD8+ T cells from blood, with Jurkat cell RNA spiked in. Subset of the sample: FACS-sorted CD8+CD4-CCR7+CD45RA+ naive T cells. The CDR3 spells CASSLIHEQFF. CDR3 DNA sequence: TGTGCCAGCAGCTTAATCCATGAGCAGTTCTTC.